These 9 T cell receptor beta chains came from one sample sequenced in a study of T cells expressing NK-cell markers. TCRdb reprocessed the 5' RACE reads; each CDR3 protein has one entry and no DNA is given. Here the sample table reports 350,000 to 400,000 distinct CDR3 sequences. Specimen: blood T cells: a sorted CD56 or NKG2C T cell subset, CD4+ or CD8+ T cells, or bulk PBMC T cells (not recorded which). The receptors shown here come from a woman between 50 and 59 years old in good health.

The CDR3 region is CSAWRDLSNEQFF. V gene TRBV20-1 combines with J gene TRBJ2-1; checking the TCRdb D call of TRBD2 is not possible without DNA. This CDR3 has 13 residues. CDR1 and CDR2 from the germline V gene are DFQATT and SNEGSKA (reference sequence).

The chain links TRBV4-1 to TRBJ2-1. CDR1 is MGHRA and CDR2 is YSYEKL in the germline V gene. The CDR3 is 18 residues long. The CDR3 loop is CASSQVGGADLSYNEQFF.

The V gene is TRBV4-1, the J gene TRBJ2-3. Germline assignment: CDR1 MGHRA and CDR2 YSYEKL. The CDR3 covers 15 residues. The CDR3 here is CASSQSVGVTDTQYF.

The gene calls are TRBV15 and TRBJ2-2. The CDR3 has 12 amino acids. Germline V lookup: CDR1 LNHNV, CDR2 YYDKDF (reference sequence). The CDR3 here is CGTSTNTGELFF.

The rearrangement links TRBV7-9 to TRBJ1-3; TCRdb proposes TRBD1, but this gene call is untestable without DNA. The V gene's germline CDR1 is SEHNR and CDR2 FQNEAQ (reference sequence). CDR3 length: 14 residues. This CDR3 reads CASSAGTVRNTIYF.

This chain uses TRBV6-5 with TRBJ2-1; TCRdb's D call of TRBD2 is untestable without DNA. The germline V gene has CDR1 MNHEY and CDR2 SVGAGI. The CDR3 spans 17 residues. This CDR3 reads CASSSSLAGGFRDEQFF.

The CDR3 sequence is CASSDGQPYGYTF. The chain combines TRBV6-1 with TRBJ1-2. CDR1 is MNHNS, CDR2 SASEGT, per germline. The CDR3 is 13 residues long.

The chain uses TRBV6-4 and TRBJ2-2; absent DNA, TCRdb's TRBD1 call cannot be checked. Germline values: CDR1 MRHNA, CDR2 SNTAGT. The CDR3 is 14 amino acids. The CDR3 protein is CASSGQGDTGELFF.

This chain joins TRBV20-1 and TRBJ1-5; the TCRdb call, TRBD1, lacks DNA for checking. CDR3 size: 16 residues. Germline values: CDR1 DFQATT, CDR2 SNEGSKA (reference sequence). The CDR3 is CSARDKGGYSNQPQHF.